The 2 T cell receptor beta chains presented below share a single source sample, sequenced in a study of T cells after posttransplantation cyclophosphamide. Generated by immunoSEQ multiplex PCR, the TCRdb table keeps only in-frame clones and is missing some. This sample carries under 15,000 clones and no singletons, and 20% to 30% goes to the top ten. Busulfan-fludarabine conditioning, marrow transplant, and cyclophosphamide on days +3 and +4 were administered. Source: PBMCs, taken after allogeneic stem cell transplant with posttransplant cyclophosphamide. These receptors were collected from a female patient in her thirties or forties who received an allogeneic stem cell transplant from a related donor, was CMV-positive, and had acute GVHD only. Some T cells may trace back to the graft donor.

This clone was seen a few times. The gene calls are TRBV5-1 and TRBJ1-6, with D possibly being TRBD1 (5 bases). This CDR3 has 16 amino acids. Trimming cost V 4 bases and J 0 bases, with 11 bases left between them. Germline CDR1 reads SGHRS; CDR2 reads YFSETQ. Written as DNA, the CDR3 is TGCGCCAGCAGCCGGGACTCGAGCTCCTATAATTCACCCCTCCACTTT. This gives the protein CASSRDSSSYNSPLHF.

The table lists this clone with many counts. This chain connects TRBV6-4 to TRBJ2-5, with 7 positions matching TRBD1. The CDR3 is 15 amino acids. With V trimmed by 5 bases and J by 2 bases, 8 bases remained unmatched. Germline loops: CDR1 MRHNA, CDR2 SNTAGT. CDR3 nucleotides: TGTGCCAGCAGTAAGGCCCCAGGGGGACAAGAGACCCAGTACTTC. Its protein is CASSKAPGGQETQYF.